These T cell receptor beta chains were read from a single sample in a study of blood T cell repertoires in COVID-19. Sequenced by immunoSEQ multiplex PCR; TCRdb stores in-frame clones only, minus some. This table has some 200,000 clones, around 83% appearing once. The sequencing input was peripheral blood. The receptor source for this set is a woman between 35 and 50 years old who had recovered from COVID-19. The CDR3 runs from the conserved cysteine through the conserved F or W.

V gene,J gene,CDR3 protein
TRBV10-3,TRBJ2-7,CAISEGTSGGKYEQYF
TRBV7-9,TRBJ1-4,CASSFGSSVEKLFF
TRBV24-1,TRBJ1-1,CATSDAENTEAFF
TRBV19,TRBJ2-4,CASGAGEKNIQYF
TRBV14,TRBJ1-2,CASSPGIYGYTF
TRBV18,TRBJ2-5,CASSPLAGEIQETQYF
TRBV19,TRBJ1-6,CASRRGARASYNSPLHF
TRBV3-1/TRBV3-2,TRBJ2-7,CASSRTGQGYEQYF
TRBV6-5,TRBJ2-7,CASSSRTSGGQAEQYF
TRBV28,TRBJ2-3,CASSSIAGGTDTQYF
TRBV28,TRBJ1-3,CASSIGGGTSNTIYF
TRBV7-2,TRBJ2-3,CASSPVSRGGRDTQYF
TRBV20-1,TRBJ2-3,CSASEASFTDTQYF
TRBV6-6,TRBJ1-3,CASGGGTGNTIYF
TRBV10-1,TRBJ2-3,CASRKDRGAVDTQYF
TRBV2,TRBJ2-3,CASSEAWTSGGNTRDTQYF
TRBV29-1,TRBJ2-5,CSVEGGQNHPETQYF
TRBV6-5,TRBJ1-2,CASSYSSQNDYGYTF
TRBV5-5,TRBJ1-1,CASSFPPNMNTEAFF
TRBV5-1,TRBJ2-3,CASSLQLLQITDTQYF
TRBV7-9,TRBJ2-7,CASSRDSHYEQYF
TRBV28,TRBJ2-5,CASSSPGVGEETQYF
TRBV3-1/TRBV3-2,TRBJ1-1,CASSPRMSEAFF
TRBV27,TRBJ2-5,CASSDWTGNQETQYF
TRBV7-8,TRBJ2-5,CASSSGDRVKTQYF
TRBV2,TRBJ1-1,CASRVRSEAFF
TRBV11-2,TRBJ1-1,CASSLTWTEAFF
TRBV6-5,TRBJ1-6,CASRGQSSYNSPLHF
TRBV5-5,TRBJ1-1,CASSFLRTGNTEAFF
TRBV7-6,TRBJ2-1,CASSLGGRDEQFF
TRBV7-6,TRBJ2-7,CASSLALSGQGSYEQYF
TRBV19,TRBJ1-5,CASSIGSQPQHF
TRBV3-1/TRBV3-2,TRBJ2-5,CASSQENRGLVGETQYF
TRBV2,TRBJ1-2,CASSYDRAISGYTF
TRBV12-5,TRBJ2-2,CASGLVLGENTGELFF
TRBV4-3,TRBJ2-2,CASSQELSNTGELFF
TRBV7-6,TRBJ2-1,CASSSIRGSLKTLHEQFF
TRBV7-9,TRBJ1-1,CASSQQGDTEAFF
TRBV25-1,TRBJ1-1,CASSDPGRANTEAFF
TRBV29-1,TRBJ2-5,CSVEVRRIQETQYF
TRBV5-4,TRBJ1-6,CASSLGGTVNSPLHF
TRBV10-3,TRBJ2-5,CAIRGGLQETQYF
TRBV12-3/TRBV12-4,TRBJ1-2,CASREEGNYGYTF
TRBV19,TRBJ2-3,CASSPYTDTQYF
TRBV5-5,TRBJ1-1,CASSLQAGGGTEAFF